This TCR beta chain was recovered during a study of blood T cell repertoires in COVID-19. Study context: From the United States, Italy and Spain came samples of acute and convalescent COVID-19. Nucleic acid was either cDNA or gDNA, and it came from T cells, B-cell-depleted T cells, or PBMCs.

Authors' analysis steps: Counts of nucleated cells, estimated from reference gene primer amplification, were obtained. Clones were sequenced by immunoSEQ multiplex PCR, and TCRdb holds only the in-frame ones, with some missing. For V, J and clone size, that table is used; D and trimming come from the DNA. The sample has some 87,000 clones, around 81% seen once. Germline loops: CDR1 SGDLS, CDR2 YYNGEE. This CDR3 has 17 residues. V dropped 0 bases and J dropped 8; count of bases not matched to a gene: 12. The sample was peripheral blood. The receptor comes from a man aged 50 to 59 who had recovered from COVID-19. J is TRBJ1-4 and V is TRBV9; the match to TRBD1 covers 8 bases. CDR3: CASSVASGQAGGEKLFF. The DNA for the CDR3 is TGTGCCAGCAGCGTAGCTTCGGGACAGGCCGGGGGAGAAAAACTGTTTTTT.